This paragraph covers one T cell receptor (beta chain) sequence. The antigen is not known. The sample originates from a study of cytomegalovirus exposure and HLA in healthy donors. Whole-study results and caveats: Listed as cytomegalovirus-associated were 170 or so TCR beta chains.

This CDR3 is built from 18 residues. V was clipped by 2 bases and J by 8 bases, with 27 bases between them. Germline loops: CDR1 SGHVS, CDR2 FQNEAQ. The primer mix had 60 Vbeta and 13 Jbeta primers. Measured with immunoSEQ multiplex PCR; TCRdb has only the in-frame clones, and not every one. The sample records around 120,000 clones, 65% being singletons. Input material: PBMCs. The receptor's source is a woman in her forties in good health and CMV-seropositive. J is TRBJ1-1 and V is TRBV7-8; TRBD1 might be the D (5 bases). The CDR3 sequence is CASSLNYVGPGPGQEAFF. CDR3 nucleotides: TGTGCCAGCAGCTTAAATTATGTGGGGCCAGGACCCGGTCAGGAAGCTTTCTTT.